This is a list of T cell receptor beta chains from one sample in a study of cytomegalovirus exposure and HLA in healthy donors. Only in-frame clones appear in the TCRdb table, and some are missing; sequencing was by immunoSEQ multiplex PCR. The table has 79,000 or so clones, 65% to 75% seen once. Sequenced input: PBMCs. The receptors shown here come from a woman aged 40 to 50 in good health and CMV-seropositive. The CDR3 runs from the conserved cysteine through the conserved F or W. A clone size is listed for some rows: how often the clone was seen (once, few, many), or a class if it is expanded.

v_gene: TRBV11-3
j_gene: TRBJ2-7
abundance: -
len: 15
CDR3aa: CASSLEGQGLTEQYF

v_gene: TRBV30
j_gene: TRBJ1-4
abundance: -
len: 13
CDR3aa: CAWMVQGTEKLFF

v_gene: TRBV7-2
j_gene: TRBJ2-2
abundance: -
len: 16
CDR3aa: CASKPERVAGVGELFF

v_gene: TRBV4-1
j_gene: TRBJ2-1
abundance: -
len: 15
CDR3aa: CASSQEGLAYNEQFF

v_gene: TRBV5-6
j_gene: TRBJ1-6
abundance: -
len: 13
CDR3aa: CASSRRENSPLHF

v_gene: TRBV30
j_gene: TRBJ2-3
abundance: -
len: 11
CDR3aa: CAWTGLKTQYF

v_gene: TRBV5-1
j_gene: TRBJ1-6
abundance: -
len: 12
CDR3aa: CASSPDNSPLHF

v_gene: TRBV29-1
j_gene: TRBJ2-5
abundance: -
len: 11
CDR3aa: CSVGPDKTQYF

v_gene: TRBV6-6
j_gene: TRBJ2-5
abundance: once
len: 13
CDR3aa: CASSYGRAETQYF

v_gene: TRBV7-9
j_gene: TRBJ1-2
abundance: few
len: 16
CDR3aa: CASSVWEEGADYGYTF

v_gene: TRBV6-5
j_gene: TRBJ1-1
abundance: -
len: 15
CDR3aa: CASSQRTGGRTEAFF

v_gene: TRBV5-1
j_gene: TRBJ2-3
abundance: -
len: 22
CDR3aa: CASRRNPSSGGAGGATPDTQYF

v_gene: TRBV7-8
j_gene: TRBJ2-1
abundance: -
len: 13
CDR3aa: CASRLAPNSEQFF

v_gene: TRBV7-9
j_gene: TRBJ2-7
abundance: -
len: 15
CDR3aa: CASSLSGQRDYEQYF

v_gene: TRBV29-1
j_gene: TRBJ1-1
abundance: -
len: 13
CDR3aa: CSAGDTGNTEAFF

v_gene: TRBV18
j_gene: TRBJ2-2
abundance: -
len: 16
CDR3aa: CASSPSGQGATGELFF

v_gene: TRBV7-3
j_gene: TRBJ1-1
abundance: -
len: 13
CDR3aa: CASSIQGGTEAFF

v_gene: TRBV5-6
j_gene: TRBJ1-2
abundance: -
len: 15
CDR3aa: CASSNRDRESYGYTF

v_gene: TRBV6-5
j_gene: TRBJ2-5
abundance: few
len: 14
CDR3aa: CASSLWGGVETQYF

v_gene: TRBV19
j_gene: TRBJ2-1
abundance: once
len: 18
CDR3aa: CASTRRRASGGRRDEQFF

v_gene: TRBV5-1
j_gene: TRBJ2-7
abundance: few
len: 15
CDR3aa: CASSLDLGGANEQYF

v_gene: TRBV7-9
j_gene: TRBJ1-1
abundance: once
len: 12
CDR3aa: CASSRTYTEAFF